This TCR beta chain was found in a study of T cell responses to AZD1222 COVID-19 vaccine (dated by TCRdb to 2020 to 2022). As for the study more broadly: AZD1222 recipients with second doses at about 4 weeks or about 12 weeks were pooled, because spike-specific TCR depth and breadth did not differ between schedules. A total of roughly 240 trial participants underwent TCR sequencing, of whom 200 to 220 received two doses of AZD1222 and about 25 received two doses of the MenACWY control vaccine. Trial participants were enrolled by age into subgroups of 18-55, 56-69 and 70-plus years, and roughly 150, 30 and 60 TCR-sequenced participants, respectively, were included in these subgroups. Beyond this particular receptor, the publication reports: CD4 TCRs associated with the vaccine covered the entire spike protein, and the dominant responses were in regions 160-218 and 743-854. Nearly half of unique spike-specific TCRs reportedly recognized epitopes outside regions mutated in the B.1.351 and B.1.1.7 variants. Because no samples from the day 14 peak response were available, repertoires could be characterized only after the peak T cell response. Conclusions about previously exposed vaccinees were limited because only six AZD1222 recipients were SARS-CoV-2 seropositive at baseline. After two AZD1222 doses, both the breadth and the depth of spike-specific TCRs were significantly higher than at day 0 and than in MenACWY recipients. In the small 56-69-year group, the increase in depth fell short of significance, most likely because of low power. Most participants were white British and females outnumbered males, and the authors suggested that clonal diversity may have been underestimated.

Trimming costs V 1 base and J 6 bases, and their ends lie 8 bases apart. From a lookup of the germline V gene, CDR1 and CDR2 are LGHNA and YSLEER. The cysteine opens and the phenylalanine closes a CDR3 of 13 amino acids. Kept here is only the CDR3 DNA, which spans 39 bases and is read in frame from base 1. The CDR3 regions of human TCRbeta chains were analyzed by immunosequencing. The authors processed their data as follows. Repertoire TCRs were checked for matches against a reference library of SARS-CoV-2-specific TCRs that had been generated using the MIRA antigen-specificity platform. Breadth was defined as the fraction of unique TCRs that were SARS-CoV-2-associated, and depth was defined as the fraction of total T cells that were SARS-CoV-2-associated. Using the MIRA data, each spike-specific TCR was mapped to the spike region that the TCR reacts to and placed in a CD4 or CD8 class. Log10-transformed breadth and depth values were compared by one-way ANOVA with Sidak's multiple comparisons tests. The table comes from immuneACCESS by way of TCRdb, which keeps in-frame sequences with V and J called. Part of the clones is missing from these tables; in studies checked, under half for an unresolved V gene and the rest for unknown reasons. The DNA gave D and trimming, while V, J and clone size come from that table. The sample records some 100,000 clones, about 85% of which are singletons. The ten largest account for 5.2% of the sample.

This clone was seen once. Its antigen is currently not known. No base quality values were provided; no much bigger clone lies one nucleotide off. According to the study, the label for this sample's time point signals: baseline before first vaccination. Vaccinee samples came from UK trials COV001 and COV002, including a single-blind randomized controlled phase 2/3 trial of AZD1222 (ChAdOx1 nCoV-19) in healthy adults. For TCRbeta chain sequencing, PBMC samples from trial participants were taken at day 0 and at day 28 after the second dose. In this chain, TRBV4-3 is recombined with TRBJ2-3, with an unclear D gene assignment. The source of this sequence is an adult in good health. This sample comprised peripheral blood, obtained on day 0 of AZD1222 vaccination. The nucleotide sequence is given as TGCGCCAGCAGCCAAGGAAACTACGATACGCAGTATTTT. Translated, it gives CASSQGNYDTQYF.